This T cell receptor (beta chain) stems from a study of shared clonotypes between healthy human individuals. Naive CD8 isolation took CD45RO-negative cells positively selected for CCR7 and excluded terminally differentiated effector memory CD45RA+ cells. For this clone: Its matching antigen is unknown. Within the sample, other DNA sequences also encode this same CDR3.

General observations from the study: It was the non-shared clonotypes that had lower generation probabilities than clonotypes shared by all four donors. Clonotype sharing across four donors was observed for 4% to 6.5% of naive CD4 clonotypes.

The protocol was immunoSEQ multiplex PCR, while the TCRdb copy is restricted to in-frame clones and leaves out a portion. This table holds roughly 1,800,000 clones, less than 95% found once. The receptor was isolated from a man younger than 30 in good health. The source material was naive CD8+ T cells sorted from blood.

The DNA of the CDR3 is TGTGCCAGCAGTGAAGGGCTAGCTGCGACAGATACGCAGTATTTT. Amino acid sequence: CASSEGLAATDTQYF. The V and J genes are TRBV2 and TRBJ2-3, with D perhaps TRBD2 (5 bases). The CDR3 is 15 amino acids. Germline values: CDR1 SNHLY, CDR2 FYNNEI. V lost 1 base, J lost 3 bases, and 11 bases lay in between.